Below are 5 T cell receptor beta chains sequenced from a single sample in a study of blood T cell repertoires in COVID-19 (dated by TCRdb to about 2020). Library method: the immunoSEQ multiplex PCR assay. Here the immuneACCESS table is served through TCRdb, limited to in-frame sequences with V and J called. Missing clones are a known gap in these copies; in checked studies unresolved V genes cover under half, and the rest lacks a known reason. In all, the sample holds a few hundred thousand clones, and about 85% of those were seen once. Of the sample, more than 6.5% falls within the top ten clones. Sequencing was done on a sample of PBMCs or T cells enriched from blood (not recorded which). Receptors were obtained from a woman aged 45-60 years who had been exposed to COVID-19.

The CDR3 loop is CASSPNPGLPQFF. The CDR3 DNA sequence: TGTGCCAGCAGCCCAAATCCGGGACTCCCGCAATTCTTC. This sequence joins TRBV11-2 and TRBJ2-1; D is perhaps TRBD2 (6 bases). Trimming took off 5 bases at V and 16 bases at J, with 21 bases between the two ends. From germline, CDR1 is SGHAT and CDR2 FQNNGV. This CDR3 comprises 13 residues.

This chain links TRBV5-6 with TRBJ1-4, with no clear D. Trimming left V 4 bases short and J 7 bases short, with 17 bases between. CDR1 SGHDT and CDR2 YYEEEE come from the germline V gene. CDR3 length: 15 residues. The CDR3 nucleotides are TGTGCCAGCAGCCCGCGACTTGGAGGCATTGAAAAACTGTTTTTT. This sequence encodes CASSPRLGGIEKLFF.

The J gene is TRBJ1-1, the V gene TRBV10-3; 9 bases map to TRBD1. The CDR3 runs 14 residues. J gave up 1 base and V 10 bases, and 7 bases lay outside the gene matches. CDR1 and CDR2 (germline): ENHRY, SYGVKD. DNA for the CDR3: TGTGCCACCCGGGACAGGGTTAAGAACACTGAAGCTTTCTTT. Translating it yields CATRDRVKNTEAFF.

CDR3 nucleotides: TGTGCCAGTAGAACCGGGACAGGGCAATCACCCCTCCACTTT. This gives the protein CASRTGTGQSPLHF. The genes are TRBV19 and TRBJ1-6; 9 bases are a match to TRBD1. V shed 6 bases and J 10 bases; nucleotides not matched to a gene: 7. The CDR3 contains 14 residues. Germline CDR1 and CDR2: LNHDA and SQIVND (reference sequence).

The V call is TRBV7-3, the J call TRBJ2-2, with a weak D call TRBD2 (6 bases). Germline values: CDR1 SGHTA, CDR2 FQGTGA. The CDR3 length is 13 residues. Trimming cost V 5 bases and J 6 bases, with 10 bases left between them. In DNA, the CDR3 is TGTGCCAGCAGCACCCGGGACTCCGGGGAGCTGTTTTTT. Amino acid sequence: CASSTRDSGELFF.